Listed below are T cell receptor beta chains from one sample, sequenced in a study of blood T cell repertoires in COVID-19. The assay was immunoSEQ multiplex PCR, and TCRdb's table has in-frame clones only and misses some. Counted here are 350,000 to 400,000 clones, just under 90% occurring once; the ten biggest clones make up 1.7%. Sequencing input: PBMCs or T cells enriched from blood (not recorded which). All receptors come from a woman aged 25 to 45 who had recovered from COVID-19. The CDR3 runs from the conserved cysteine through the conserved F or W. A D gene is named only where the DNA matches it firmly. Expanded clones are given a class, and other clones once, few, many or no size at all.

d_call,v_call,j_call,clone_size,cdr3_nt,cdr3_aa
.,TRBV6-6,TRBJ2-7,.,TGTGCCAGCAGCCAGACTGTCTACGAGCAGTACTTC,CASSQTVYEQYF
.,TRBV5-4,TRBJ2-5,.,TGTGCCAGCAGCTTCCGACTAGAGCGTTCGGAGACCCAGTACTTC,CASSFRLERSETQYF
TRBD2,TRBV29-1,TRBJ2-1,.,TGCAGCGCAGGACTAGCGGGGTTGGGTGAGCAGTTCTTC,CSAGLAGLGEQFF
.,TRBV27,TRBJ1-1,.,TGTGCCAGCAGTGTAGGGGGAAGTATCACTGAAGCTTTCTTT,CASSVGGSITEAFF
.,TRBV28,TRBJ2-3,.,TGTGCCAGCAGACCTTCGACAGGGAGGAGCACAGATACGCAGTATTTT,CASRPSTGRSTDTQYF
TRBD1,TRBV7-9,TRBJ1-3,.,TGTGCCAGCAGCTTAGGGGCGATGGCGGGACAGACTGGAAACACCATATATTTT,CASSLGAMAGQTGNTIYF
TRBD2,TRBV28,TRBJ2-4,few,TGTGCCAGCAGTTTATCGGCCAGGACTAGCGGGAGCCCTACTGGAAACATTCAGTACTTC,CASSLSARTSGSPTGNIQYF
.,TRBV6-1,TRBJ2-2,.,TGTGCCAGCAGTGAACTGTTAGACACCGGGGAGCTGTTTTTT,CASSELLDTGELFF
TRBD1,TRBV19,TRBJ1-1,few,TGTGCCAGTACCCGGGACAGGCCCATGAACACTGAAGCTTTCTTT,CASTRDRPMNTEAFF
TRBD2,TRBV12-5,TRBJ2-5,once,TGTGCTAGTGGTTTGCGAGCTAGCGGCCAAGAGACCCAGTACTTC,CASGLRASGQETQYF
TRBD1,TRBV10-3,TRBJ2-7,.,TGTGCCATCAGTGGAATGGGACAGGGGGGTTACGAGCAGTACTTC,CAISGMGQGGYEQYF
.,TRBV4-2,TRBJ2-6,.,TGTGCCAGCAGCCAAGGACAGCTCTCTGGGGCCAACGTCCTGACTTTC,CASSQGQLSGANVLTF
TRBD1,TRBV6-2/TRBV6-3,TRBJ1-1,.,TGTGCCAGCAGATACATTGCAGGGGGCTGGGGGATGAACACTGAAGCTTTCTTT,CASRYIAGGWGMNTEAFF
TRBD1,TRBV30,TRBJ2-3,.,TGTGCCTGGAGTAGTACAGGGGGCGAAGATACGCAGTATTTT,CAWSSTGGEDTQYF
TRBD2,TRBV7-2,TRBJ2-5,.,TGTGCCAGCAGACTTAGCGGGGGGGGTCTGGAGACCCAGTACTTC,CASRLSGGGLETQYF
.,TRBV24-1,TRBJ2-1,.,TGTGCCACCAGTGACTTGGACTACGGCAATGAGCAGTTCTTC,CATSDLDYGNEQFF
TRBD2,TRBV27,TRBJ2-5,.,TGTGCCAGCAGTCCTCCCGGCGGGAGTGGCGAGACCCAGTACTTC,CASSPPGGSGETQYF
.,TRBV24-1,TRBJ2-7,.,TGTGCCACCAGTAAGACAGGGGAGGGCGAGCAGTACTTC,CATSKTGEGEQYF
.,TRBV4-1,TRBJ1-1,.,TGCGCCAGCAGCCAAGGAGGTGCGAACACTGAAGCTTTCTTT,CASSQGGANTEAFF
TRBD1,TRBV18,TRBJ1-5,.,TGTGCCAGCTCACCAGGACAGGGCCGTTGGAATCAGCCCCAGCATTTT,CASSPGQGRWNQPQHF
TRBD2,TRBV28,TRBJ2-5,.,TGTGCCAGCAGGACTCACTCGGGACTAGCGGCGTCCCGGACCCAGTACTTC,CASRTHSGLAASRTQYF
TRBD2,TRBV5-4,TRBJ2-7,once,TGTGCCAGCAGTTCGCAAAACTCCCTAGCGGGGGGATCCTACGAGCAGTACTTC,CASSSQNSLAGGSYEQYF
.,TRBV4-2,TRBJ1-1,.,TGTGCCAGCAGCCGGCAGAACCCCAGGGAAGGGACTGAAGCTTTCTTT,CASSRQNPREGTEAFF
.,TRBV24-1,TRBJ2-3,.,TGTGCCACCAGTGATCCTTCGGTGGGGCCTGGCACAGATACGCAGTATTTT,CATSDPSVGPGTDTQYF
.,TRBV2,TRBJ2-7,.,TGTGCCAGCAGTGATAAGGGGTTTTCCTACGAGCAGTACTTC,CASSDKGFSYEQYF
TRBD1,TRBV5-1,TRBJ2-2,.,TGCGCCAGCAGCTCACAGGGGCCGAACACCGGGGAGCTGTTTTTT,CASSSQGPNTGELFF
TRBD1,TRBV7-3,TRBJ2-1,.,TGTGCCAGCAGCTTAGATGCAGGGGGCTACAATGAGCAGTTCTTC,CASSLDAGGYNEQFF
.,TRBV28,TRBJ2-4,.,TGTGCCAGCAGTTTATCTAGACTTGGAAACATTCAGTACTTC,CASSLSRLGNIQYF
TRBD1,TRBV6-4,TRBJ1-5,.,TGTGCCAGCAGTGACCGGCACAGGGGGAATCAGCCCCAGCATTTT,CASSDRHRGNQPQHF
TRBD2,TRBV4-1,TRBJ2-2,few,TGCGCCAGCAGCCAAAAGTCTAGCGGGGTGAACACCGGGGAGCTGTTTTTT,CASSQKSSGVNTGELFF
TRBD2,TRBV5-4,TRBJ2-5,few,TGTGCCATCTCGCAGCGAGCGGGAATGCGGGGGTACCAAGAGACCCAGTACTTC,CAISQRAGMRGYQETQYF